These 24 T cell receptor beta chains were sequenced from one sample in a study of blood T cell repertoires in COVID-19. Data came from immunoSEQ multiplex PCR; TCRdb stores just in-frame clones and leaves some out. Of roughly 480,000 clones listed, approximately 89% were seen once; the top ten hold approximately 0.9%. Sequencing input: peripheral blood. These receptors were taken from a man aged 18-30 years with COVID-19, enrolled during active disease.

This clone was picked up a small number of times. The V and J genes are TRBV7-9 and TRBJ2-7; D is undetermined. The V gene lost 2 bases and the J gene lost 5 bases, with 7 bases spanning the gap. The CDR3 is 12 residues long. The V gene's germline CDR1 is SEHNR and CDR2 FQNEAQ (reference sequence). CDR3 loop: CASSLMSHEQYF. The CDR3 DNA reads TGTGCCAGCAGCTTAATGAGCCACGAGCAGTACTTC. The entire variable domain, with the rest obtained from reference TRBV7-9 and TRBJ2-7, is as follows: DTGVSQNPRHKITKRGQNVTFRCDPISEHNRLYWYRQTLGQGPEFLTYFQNEAQLEKSRLLSDRFSAERPKGSFSTLEIQRTEQGDSAMYLCASSLMSHEQYFGPGTRLTVT.

The genes are TRBV13 and TRBJ1-4; TRBD1 matches at 7 bases. Germline CDR1 reads PRHDT; CDR2 reads FYEKMQ (reference sequence). This CDR3 is built from 14 residues. After removal of 6 bases from V and 2 bases from J, the junction contained 3 bases not matched to a gene. CDR3 DNA sequence: TGTGCCAGCAGGTTCAGGGGGACTAATGAAAAACTGTTTTTT. Translated, it gives CASRFRGTNEKLFF.

The chain uses TRBV29-1 and TRBJ2-1; D is unclear. CDR3 length: 11 amino acids. Germline assignment: CDR1 SQVTM and CDR2 ANQGSEA. Trimming cost V 8 bases and J 1 base, with 6 bases left between them. The CDR3, as DNA: TGCAGCTGTAGATCCTACAATGAGCAGTTCTTC. Translating gives CSCRSYNEQFF.

This rearrangement joins TRBV24-1 to TRBJ2-5; D unresolved. Germline-derived CDR1 and CDR2 are KGHDR and SFDVKD. CDR3 length: 11 amino acids. The V gene lost 1 base and the J gene lost 8 bases, with 4 bases spanning the gap. CDR3: CATSDLITQYF. CDR3 bases: TGTGCCACCAGTGATTTAATAACCCAGTACTTC.

This chain connects TRBV18 to TRBJ2-6; 11 bases fit TRBD1. Germline lookup yields CDR1 KGHSH and CDR2 LQKENI. This CDR3 is built from 18 residues. Trimming at V came to 3 bases and at J to 4 bases, leaving 8 bases not matched to a gene. CDR3 sequence (DNA): TGTGCCAGCTCACCCCACGGACAGGGGGCAGGAGGGGCCAACGTCCTGACTTTC. It yields the protein CASSPHGQGAGGANVLTF.

This clone was counted once. The CDR3 region is CASSVPGLAGVGEQFF. Here the CDR3 DNA reads TGTGCCAGCAGCGTGCCGGGACTAGCGGGAGTAGGTGAGCAGTTCTTC. The chain employs TRBV11-2 and TRBJ2-1, with 14 bases identical to TRBD2. CDR3 length: 16 residues. Per germline, CDR1 SGHAT and CDR2 FQNNGV. Trimming cost V 5 bases and J 9 bases; bases outside gene matches: 9.

The chain combines TRBV10-3 with TRBJ2-2, with D perhaps matching TRBD2 (6 bases). Germline V gene data show CDR1 as ENHRY and CDR2 as SYGVKD. Trimming stripped 2 bases from V and 6 bases from J, with 13 bases between. The CDR3 runs to 15 residues. In nucleotides, the CDR3 is TGTGCCATCAGTGAGAGCCAGGCGGGATCCGGGGAGCTGTTTTTT. Its translation is CAISESQAGSGELFF.

V is TRBV4-1 and J is TRBJ1-4, with no clear D. The CDR3 consists of 16 residues. Germline V CDR1 and CDR2: MGHRA, YSYEKL. The germline V and J ends were trimmed by 4 bases and 0 bases, with 12 bases remaining between them. This CDR3 reads CASSPPERATNEKLFF. The CDR3 DNA follows: TGCGCCAGCAGCCCTCCTGAGAGAGCAACTAATGAAAAACTGTTTTTT.

Only a few counts were recorded for this clone. The chain uses TRBV3-1 (or the pseudogene TRBV3-2) and TRBJ1-2; 7 positions match TRBD1. CDR3 length equals 14 residues. The germline V gene encodes CDR1 LGHDT and CDR2 YNNKEL (reference sequence). Losses at the gene ends were 5 bases for V and 5 bases for J; bases not matched to a gene: 8. The CDR3 DNA follows: TGTGCCAGCAGCGCACCAGGGGGGTCTTATGGCTACACCTTC. Translating gives CASSAPGGSYGYTF.

This sequence joins TRBV13 and TRBJ2-5; D is unclear. This CDR3 is built from 14 residues. The V end was cut by 6 bases, the J end by 1 base, with 12 bases between. The germline V gene has CDR1 PRHDT and CDR2 FYEKMQ (reference sequence). The CDR3: CASSKIGFQETQYF. In DNA form, the CDR3 reads TGTGCCAGCAGTAAAATCGGTTTCCAAGAGACCCAGTACTTC. Together with reference TRBV13 and TRBJ2-5, the CDR3 gives the full variable domain: AAGVIQSPRHLIKEKRETATLKCYPIPRHDTVYWYQQGPGQDPQFLISFYEKMQSDKGSIPDRFSAQQFSDYHSELNMSSLELGDSALYFCASSKIGFQETQYFGPGTRLLVL.

The genes are TRBV5-6 and TRBJ2-3; 11 nucleotides line up with TRBD2. This CDR3 is built from 16 residues. Trimming took 1 base from V and 7 from J; bases not matched to a gene: 8. CDR1 and CDR2 from the germline V gene are SGHDT and YYEEEE. For the CDR3, the DNA is TGTGCCAGCAGCTTGCTTGTTAGCGGGGGGGCGAATACGCAGTATTTT. Protein sequence: CASSLLVSGGANTQYF. The whole variable domain, remainder taken from reference TRBV5-6 and TRBJ2-3, is DAGVTQSPTHLIKTRGQQVTLRCSPKSGHDTVSWYQQALGQGPQFIFQYYEEEERQRGNFPDRFSGHQFPNYSSELNVNALLLGDSALYLCASSLLVSGGANTQYFGPGTRLTVL.

This sequence joins TRBV7-6 and TRBJ2-7, with 11 nucleotides matching TRBD2. Germline trimming cut 5 bases from V and 5 bases from J; bases unmatched to any gene: 14. The germline gives CDR1 SGHVS, CDR2 FNYEAQ. The length of the CDR3 is 17 residues. The CDR3 DNA is TGTGCCAGCAGCCCCTTAACTAGCGGGAGTAATATGGACGAGCAGTACTTC. Translation gives CASSPLTSGSNMDEQYF.

The chain has TRBV6-5 and TRBJ1-3; D is ambiguous. The ends were cut back, 8 bases at V and 0 bases at J, with 8 bases in the middle. There are 13 residues in the CDR3. Germline V CDR1 and CDR2: MNHEY, SVGAGI. The DNA for the CDR3 is TGTGCCAGCCAGGATTACTCTGGAAACACCATATATTTT. Residues: CASQDYSGNTIYF.

The chain is built from TRBV4-1 and TRBJ2-7; 12 bases are shared with TRBD2. The CDR3 has 15 amino acids. Trimming took 1 base from V and 3 from J; bases not matched to a gene: 1. The V gene's germline CDR1 is MGHRA and CDR2 YSYEKL. Written as DNA, the CDR3 is TGCGCCAGCAGCCAAGGGACTAGCGGGATCTACGAGCAGTACTTC. As protein: CASSQGTSGIYEQYF.

The chain couples TRBV7-9 to TRBJ2-7; 7 positions agree with TRBD1. Germline V lookup: CDR1 SEHNR, CDR2 FQNEAQ (reference sequence). This CDR3 has 14 residues. With V trimmed by 1 base and J by 4 bases, 4 bases remained unmatched. This CDR3 is CASSLEGGRYEQYF. CDR3 coding DNA: TGTGCCAGCAGCTTAGAAGGGGGCAGGTACGAGCAGTACTTC.

This chain uses TRBV19 with TRBJ2-7, with 8 nucleotides matching TRBD2. The CDR3 is 15 amino acids. The germline CDR1 and CDR2 sequences are LNHDA and SQIVND (reference sequence). With 6 bases clipped from V and 3 bases from J, the junction kept 10 bases outside the gene matches. The CDR3 nucleotides are TGTGCCAGTAGCACTCTAGCGGGCTATAACTACGAGCAGTACTTC. It yields the protein CASSTLAGYNYEQYF.

The chain recombines TRBV6-2 or TRBV6-3 with TRBJ1-2, with TRBD1 as a possible D gene (5 bases). CDR3 length: 14 residues. V was cut by 4 bases and J by 0 bases, with 9 bases left in between. CDR1 is MNHEY and CDR2 is SVGEGT in the germline V gene. The CDR3 loop is CASSWGKTNYGYTF. In nucleotides, the CDR3 is TGTGCCAGCAGTTGGGGCAAAACTAACTATGGCTACACCTTC.

J is TRBJ1-3 and V is TRBV30, with unresolved D. Germline values: CDR1 GTSNPN, CDR2 SVGIG (reference sequence). Trimming shortened V by 0 bases and J by 0 bases, and 3 bases separated the two germline ends. CDR3 size: 13 residues. DNA for the CDR3: TGTGCCTGGAGTGTTATCTCTGGAAACACCATATATTTT. This codes for CAWSVISGNTIYF. Drawing the rest from reference TRBV30 and TRBJ1-3, the complete variable domain is SQTIHQWPATLVQPVGSPLSLECTVEGTSNPNLYWYRQAAGRGLQLLFYSVGIGQISSEVPQNLSASRPQDRQFILSSKKLLLSDSGFYLCAWSVISGNTIYFGEGSWLTVV.

The chain carries TRBV6-5 and TRBJ2-3; 8 bases fit TRBD2. V lost 0 bases, J lost 4 bases, and 3 bases stayed unmatched. Germline V lookup: CDR1 MNHEY, CDR2 SVGAGI. The CDR3 contains 15 residues. In DNA, the CDR3 is TGTGCCAGCAGTTACTCGTCTAGCGGGTCAGATACGCAGTATTTT. It codes for CASSYSSSGSDTQYF.

The count of this clone is one. V and J are TRBV29-1 and TRBJ2-1; D unclear. The CDR3 consists of 10 residues. In germline, CDR1 is SQVTM, CDR2 ANQGSEA. Trimming took 7 bases from V and 9 from J, leaving 10 bases between them. CDR3 in DNA: TGCAGCGCGGTGCGTGGTGAGCAGTTCTTC. This sequence encodes CSAVRGEQFF.

V gene TRBV15 combines with J gene TRBJ1-1, with unresolved D. The V gene's germline CDR1 is LNHNV and CDR2 YYDKDF (reference sequence). V was clipped by 0 bases and J by 3 bases, with 8 bases between them. This CDR3 region has 14 residues. As DNA, the CDR3 is TGTGCCACCAGCAGAGATAGAGAGTACACTGAAGCTTTCTTT. It encodes CATSRDREYTEAFF.

The rearrangement joins TRBV13 to TRBJ2-1, with 8 bases aligning to TRBD2. From germline, CDR1 is PRHDT and CDR2 FYEKMQ (reference sequence). The V segment lost 5 bases and the J segment 4 bases; nucleotides outside the gene matches: 10. The CDR3 is 16 amino acids. The CDR3 spells CASSPTSGRAYNEQFF. The CDR3 DNA follows: TGTGCCAGCAGCCCGACGAGCGGGAGAGCTTACAATGAGCAGTTCTTC.

The V gene is TRBV30, the J gene TRBJ2-5; 12 bases line up with TRBD1. In germline, CDR1 is GTSNPN, CDR2 SVGIG (reference sequence). Trimming at V came to 0 bases and at J to 5 bases, leaving 4 bases not matched to a gene. The CDR3 spans 15 residues. The CDR3 here is CAWSVGDRGPETQYF. For the CDR3, the DNA is TGTGCCTGGAGTGTAGGGGACAGGGGGCCGGAGACCCAGTACTTC.

J is TRBJ2-7 and V is TRBV12-3 or TRBV12-4, with TRBD1 as a possible D gene (6 bases). The CDR3 extends over 12 amino acids. Trimming cost V 6 bases and J 2 bases, with 8 bases left between them. CDR3 nucleotide sequence: TGTGCCAGCAGCCGGGACACCTACGAGCAGTACTTC. Translated: CASSRDTYEQYF.